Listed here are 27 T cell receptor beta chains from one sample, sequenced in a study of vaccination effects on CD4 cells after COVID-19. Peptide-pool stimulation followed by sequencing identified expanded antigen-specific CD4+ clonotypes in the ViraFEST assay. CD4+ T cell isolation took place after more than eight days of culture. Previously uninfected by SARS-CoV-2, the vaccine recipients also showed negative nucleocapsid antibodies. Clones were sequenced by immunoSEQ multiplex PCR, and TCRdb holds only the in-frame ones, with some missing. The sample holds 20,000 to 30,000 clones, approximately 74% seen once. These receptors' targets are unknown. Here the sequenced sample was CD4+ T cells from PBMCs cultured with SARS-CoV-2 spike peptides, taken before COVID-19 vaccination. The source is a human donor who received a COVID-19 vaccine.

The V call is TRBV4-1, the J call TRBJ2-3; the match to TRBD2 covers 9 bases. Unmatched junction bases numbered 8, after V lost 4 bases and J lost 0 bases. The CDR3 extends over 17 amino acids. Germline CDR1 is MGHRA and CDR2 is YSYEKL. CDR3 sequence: CASSPGVLAGSTDTQYF. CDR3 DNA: TGCGCCAGCAGCCCAGGGGTTCTAGCGGGGAGCACAGATACGCAGTATTTT.

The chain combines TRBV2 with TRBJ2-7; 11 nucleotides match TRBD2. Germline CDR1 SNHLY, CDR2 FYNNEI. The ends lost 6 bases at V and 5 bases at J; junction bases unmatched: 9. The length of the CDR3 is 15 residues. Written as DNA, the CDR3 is TGTGCCAGCAGAACTAGCGGGGGTCACTACCACGAGCAGTACTTC. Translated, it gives CASRTSGGHYHEQYF. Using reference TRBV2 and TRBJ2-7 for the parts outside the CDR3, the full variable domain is EPEVTQTPSHQVTQMGQEVILRCVPISNHLYFYWYRQILGQKVEFLVSFYNNEISEKSEIFDDQFSVERPDGSNFTLKIRSTKLEDSAMYFCASRTSGGHYHEQYFGPGTRLTVT.

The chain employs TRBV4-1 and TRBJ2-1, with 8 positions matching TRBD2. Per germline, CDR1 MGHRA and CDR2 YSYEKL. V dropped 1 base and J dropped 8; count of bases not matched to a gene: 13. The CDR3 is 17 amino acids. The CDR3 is CASSQALPRGGRDEQFF. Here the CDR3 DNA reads TGCGCCAGCAGCCAAGCCCTACCCCGGGGGGGGCGCGATGAGCAGTTCTTC.

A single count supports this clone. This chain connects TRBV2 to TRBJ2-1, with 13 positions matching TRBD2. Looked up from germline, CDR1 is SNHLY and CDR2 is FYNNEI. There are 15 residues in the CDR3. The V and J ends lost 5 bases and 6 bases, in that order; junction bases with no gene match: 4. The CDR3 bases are TGTGCCAGCAGTCTCGGACTAGCGGGAGTCAATGAGCAGTTCTTC. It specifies CASSLGLAGVNEQFF.

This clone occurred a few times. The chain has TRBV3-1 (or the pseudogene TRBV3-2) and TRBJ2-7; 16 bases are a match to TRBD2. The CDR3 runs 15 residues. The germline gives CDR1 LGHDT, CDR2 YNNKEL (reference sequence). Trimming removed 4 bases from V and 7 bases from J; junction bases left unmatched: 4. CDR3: CASSPKGLAGGEQYF. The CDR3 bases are TGTGCCAGCAGCCCAAAGGGACTAGCGGGAGGGGAGCAGTACTTC.

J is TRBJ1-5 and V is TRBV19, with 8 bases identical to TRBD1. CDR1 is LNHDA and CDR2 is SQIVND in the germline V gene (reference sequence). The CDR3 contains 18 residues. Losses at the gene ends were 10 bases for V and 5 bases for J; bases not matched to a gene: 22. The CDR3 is CATKRLFGGQGGDQPQHF. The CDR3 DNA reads TGTGCCACCAAAAGGTTGTTCGGAGGACAGGGCGGAGATCAGCCCCAGCATTTT.

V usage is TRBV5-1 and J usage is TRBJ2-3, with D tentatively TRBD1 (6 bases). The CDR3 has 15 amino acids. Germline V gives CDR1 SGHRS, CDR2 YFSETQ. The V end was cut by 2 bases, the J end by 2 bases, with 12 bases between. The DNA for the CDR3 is TGCGCCAGCAGCTTTCGACAGGAATACACAGATACGCAGTATTTT. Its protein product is CASSFRQEYTDTQYF.

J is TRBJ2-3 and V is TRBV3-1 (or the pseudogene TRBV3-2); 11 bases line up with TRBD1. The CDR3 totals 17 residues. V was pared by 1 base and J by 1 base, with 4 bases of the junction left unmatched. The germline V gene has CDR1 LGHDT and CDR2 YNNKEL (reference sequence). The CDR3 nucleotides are TGTGCCAGCAGCCAAGGGACAGGGGGCTTTGGCACAGATACGCAGTATTTT. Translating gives CASSQGTGGFGTDTQYF.

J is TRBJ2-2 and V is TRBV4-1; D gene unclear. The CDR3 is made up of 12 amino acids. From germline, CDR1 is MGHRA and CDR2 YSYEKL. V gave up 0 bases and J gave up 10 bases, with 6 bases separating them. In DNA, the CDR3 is TGCGCCAGCAGCCAAGATGTTACGGAGCTGTTTTTT. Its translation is CASSQDVTELFF.

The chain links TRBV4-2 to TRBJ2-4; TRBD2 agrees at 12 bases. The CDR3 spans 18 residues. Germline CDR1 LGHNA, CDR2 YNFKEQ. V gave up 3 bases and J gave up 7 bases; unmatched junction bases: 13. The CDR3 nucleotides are TGTGCCAGCAGCCAGGCACTACTAGCGGGGGGTCCTTCGAACATTCAGTACTTC. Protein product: CASSQALLAGGPSNIQYF.

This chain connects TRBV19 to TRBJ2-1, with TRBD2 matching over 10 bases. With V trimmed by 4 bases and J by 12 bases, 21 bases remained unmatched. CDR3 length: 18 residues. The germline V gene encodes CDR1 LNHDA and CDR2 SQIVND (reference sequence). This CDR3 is CASSTGKASGSYHRPQFF. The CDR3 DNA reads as TGTGCCAGTAGTACCGGGAAGGCTAGCGGGAGCTACCATCGACCGCAGTTCTTC.

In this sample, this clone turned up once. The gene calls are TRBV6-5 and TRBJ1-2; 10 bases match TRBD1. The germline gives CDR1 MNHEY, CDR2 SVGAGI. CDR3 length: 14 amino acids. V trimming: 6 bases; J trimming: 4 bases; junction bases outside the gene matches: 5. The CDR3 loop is CASRVGQGIYGYTF. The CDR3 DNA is TGTGCCAGCAGAGTGGGACAGGGGATCTATGGCTACACCTTC.

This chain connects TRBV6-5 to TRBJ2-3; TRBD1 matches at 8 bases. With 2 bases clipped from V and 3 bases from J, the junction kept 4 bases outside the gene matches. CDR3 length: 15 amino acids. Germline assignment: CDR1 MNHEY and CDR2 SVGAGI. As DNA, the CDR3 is TGTGCCAGCAGTTACCAGGGGGCAGTGACAGATACGCAGTATTTT. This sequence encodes CASSYQGAVTDTQYF.

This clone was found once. The CDR3 DNA reads as TGCGCCAGCAGCCAAGATGGCGGGGGGTTAAATTCACCCCTCCACTTT. This translates into CASSQDGGGLNSPLHF. The genes are TRBV4-1 and TRBJ1-6; a weak D match, TRBD1 (5 bases). Germline CDR1 and CDR2: MGHRA and YSYEKL. The ends were cut back, 0 bases at V and 7 bases at J, with 13 bases in the middle. This CDR3 is built from 16 residues.

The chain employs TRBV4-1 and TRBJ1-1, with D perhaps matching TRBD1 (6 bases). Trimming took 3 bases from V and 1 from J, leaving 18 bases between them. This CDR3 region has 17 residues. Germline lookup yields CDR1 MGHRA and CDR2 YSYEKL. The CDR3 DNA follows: TGCGCCAGCAGCCAGGGACTGTACAGGGCGGGGAACACTGAAGCTTTCTTT. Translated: CASSQGLYRAGNTEAFF.

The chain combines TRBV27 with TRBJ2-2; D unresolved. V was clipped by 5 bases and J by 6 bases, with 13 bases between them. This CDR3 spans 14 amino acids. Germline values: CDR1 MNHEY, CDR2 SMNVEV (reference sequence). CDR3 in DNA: TGTGCCAGCAGTCCATCCACGCCTCCCGGGGAGCTGTTTTTT. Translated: CASSPSTPPGELFF.

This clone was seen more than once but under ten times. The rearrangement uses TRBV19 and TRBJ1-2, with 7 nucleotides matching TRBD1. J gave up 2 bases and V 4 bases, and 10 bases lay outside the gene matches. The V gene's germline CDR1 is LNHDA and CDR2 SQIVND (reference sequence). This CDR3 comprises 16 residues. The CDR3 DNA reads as TGTGCCAGTAGTACGACAGGGAGTGCCCAAAACTATGGCTACACCTTC. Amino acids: CASSTTGSAQNYGYTF.

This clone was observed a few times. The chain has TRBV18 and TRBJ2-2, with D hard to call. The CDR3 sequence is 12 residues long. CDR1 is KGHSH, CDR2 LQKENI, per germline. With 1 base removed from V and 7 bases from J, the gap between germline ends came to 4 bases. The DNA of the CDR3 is TGTGCCAGCTCACCACGTGGCGGGGAGCTGTTTTTT. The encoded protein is CASSPRGGELFF.

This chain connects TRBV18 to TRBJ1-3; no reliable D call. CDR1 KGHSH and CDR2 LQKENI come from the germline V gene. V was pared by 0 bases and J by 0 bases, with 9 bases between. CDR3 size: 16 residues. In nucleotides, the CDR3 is TGTGCCAGCTCACCACCGCCGGGAAGCTCTGGAAACACCATATATTTT. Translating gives CASSPPPGSSGNTIYF.

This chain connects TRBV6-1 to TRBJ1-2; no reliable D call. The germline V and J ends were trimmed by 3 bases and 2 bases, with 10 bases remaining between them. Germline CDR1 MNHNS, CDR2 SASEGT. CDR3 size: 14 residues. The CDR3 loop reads CASSELGRNYGYTF. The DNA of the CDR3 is TGTGCCAGCAGTGAGTTAGGGAGGAACTATGGCTACACCTTC.

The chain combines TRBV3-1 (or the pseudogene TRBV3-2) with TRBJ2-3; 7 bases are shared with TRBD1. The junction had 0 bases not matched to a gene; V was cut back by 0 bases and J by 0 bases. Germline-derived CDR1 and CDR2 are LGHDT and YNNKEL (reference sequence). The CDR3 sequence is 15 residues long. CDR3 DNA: TGTGCCAGCAGCCAAGACAGGGGGAGCACAGATACGCAGTATTTT. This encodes CASSQDRGSTDTQYF.

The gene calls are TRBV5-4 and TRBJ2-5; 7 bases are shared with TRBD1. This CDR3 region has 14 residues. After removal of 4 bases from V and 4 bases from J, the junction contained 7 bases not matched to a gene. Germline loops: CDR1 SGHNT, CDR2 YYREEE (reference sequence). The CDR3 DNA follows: TGTGCCAGCAGCCGACAGGGAGCGGCAGAGACCCAGTACTTC. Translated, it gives CASSRQGAAETQYF.

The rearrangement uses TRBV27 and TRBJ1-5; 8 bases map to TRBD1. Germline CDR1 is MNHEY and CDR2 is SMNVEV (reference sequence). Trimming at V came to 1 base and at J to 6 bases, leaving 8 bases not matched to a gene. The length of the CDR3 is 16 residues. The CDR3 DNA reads TGTGCCAGCAGTTTATTAGGACAGGGAGGTGGTCAGCCCCAGCATTTT. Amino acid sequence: CASSLLGQGGGQPQHF.

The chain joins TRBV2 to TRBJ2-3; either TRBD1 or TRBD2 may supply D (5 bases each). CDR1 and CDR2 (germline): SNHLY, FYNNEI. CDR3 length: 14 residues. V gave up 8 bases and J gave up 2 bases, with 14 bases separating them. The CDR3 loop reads CASRDRKNTDTQYF. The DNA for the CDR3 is TGTGCCAGCCGGGACCGAAAAAACACAGATACGCAGTATTTT. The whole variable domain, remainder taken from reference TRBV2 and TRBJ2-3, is EPEVTQTPSHQVTQMGQEVILRCVPISNHLYFYWYRQILGQKVEFLVSFYNNEISEKSEIFDDQFSVERPDGSNFTLKIRSTKLEDSAMYFCASRDRKNTDTQYFGPGTRLTVL.

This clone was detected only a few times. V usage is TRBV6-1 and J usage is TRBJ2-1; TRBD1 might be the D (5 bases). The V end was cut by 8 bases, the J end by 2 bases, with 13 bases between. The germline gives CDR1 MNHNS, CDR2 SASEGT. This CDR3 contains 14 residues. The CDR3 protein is CASGQGSTYNEQFF. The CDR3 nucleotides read TGTGCCAGCGGTCAGGGTAGCACCTACAATGAGCAGTTCTTC.

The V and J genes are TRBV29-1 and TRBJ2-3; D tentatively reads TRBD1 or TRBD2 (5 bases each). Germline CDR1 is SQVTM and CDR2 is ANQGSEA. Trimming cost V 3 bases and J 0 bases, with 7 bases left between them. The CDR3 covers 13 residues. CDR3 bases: TGCAGCGTTGAGAGGGACAGCACAGATACGCAGTATTTT. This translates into CSVERDSTDTQYF.

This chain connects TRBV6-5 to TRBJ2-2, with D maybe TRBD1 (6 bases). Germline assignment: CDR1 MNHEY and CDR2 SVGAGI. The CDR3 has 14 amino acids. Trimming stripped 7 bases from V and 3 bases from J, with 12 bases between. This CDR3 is CASKTRTDTGELFF. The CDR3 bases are TGTGCCAGCAAGACCCGGACAGACACCGGGGAGCTGTTTTTT.